This T cell receptor (beta chain) was found in a study of cytomegalovirus exposure and HLA in healthy donors. Turning to this clone: As yet, its antigen is unknown.

The PCR made use of 60 Vbeta and 13 Jbeta primers. The protocol was immunoSEQ multiplex PCR, while the TCRdb copy is restricted to in-frame clones and leaves out a portion. The sample includes 100,000 to 150,000 clones, about two thirds seen only once; the top ten take approximately 2.9%. CDR3 length equals 12 residues. The ends were cut back, 5 bases at V and 6 bases at J, with 8 bases in the middle. Germline V lookup: CDR1 SGHTA, CDR2 FQGNSA. General study points: In a later analysis, an Asian-associated ancestry cluster reportedly showed fewer N-insertions than the roughly 700-donor mean. No immune exposure information besides CMV serostatus was available. DRB1 showed the most TCR associations and HLA-C the fewest in a later analysis, as rates varied by HLA locus.

The sample was PBMCs. The clonotype originates from a human donor in good health. The rearrangement joins TRBV7-2 to TRBJ1-5; no clear D. The DNA of the CDR3 is TGTGCCAGCAGCCATGGACTTCAGCCCCAGCATTTT. It is translated as CASSHGLQPQHF.